This T cell receptor (beta chain) derives from a study of OX40 agonist ivuxolimab in advanced cancers. Background for the entire study: Ivuxolimab was a fully human IgG2 agonistic monoclonal antibody targeting the costimulatory receptor OX40 (CD134). The dose-escalation cohort was roughly 87% male with a mean age of 60 years, ranging from about 23 to 85. The paper reports the monotherapy dose-escalation portion (N of about 52 patients) of the phase I ivuxolimab trial. Intravenous ivuxolimab was administered to patients every 2 weeks at six dose levels: 0.01, 0.1, 0.3, 1.5, 3 and 10 mg/kg. Patients were allowed to have had prior anti-PD-1, anti-PD-L1 or anti-CTLA-4 therapy, and 30% to 40% of the dose-escalation patients had been treated with checkpoint inhibitors. Partial responses occurred in three dose-escalation patients, of whom one had hepatocellular carcinoma and two had cutaneous melanoma. Peripheral TCRbeta sequencing was intended to test whether TCR sequence diversity was altered and clonal T-cell expansion was caused by ivuxolimab. Among the approximately 50 dose-escalation patients, about 20 had hepatocellular carcinoma, approximately 15 melanoma, 9 renal cell carcinoma and 9 head and neck cancer. The paper's findings and limits, for the study overall: At doses of 0.1 to 3.0 mg/kg, clonal expansion of both CD4+ and CD8+ blood T cells was observed from baseline to week 6. In partial responders in the 0.1-3.0 mg/kg groups, normalized peripheral clonal expansion was found to be among the lowest, especially among CD8+ T cells. Antigen specificity was not determined for the clonally expanded peripheral T cells. Low levels of normalized T-cell clonal expansion were also seen in some patients who did not respond. On average, CD8+ T cells showed more expanded clones than CD4+ T cells after ivuxolimab.

Genomic DNA was isolated from the sorted cells so that the TCRbeta CDR3 region could be sequenced. The immunoSEQ Assay was used for sequencing of TCRbeta CDR3 regions. The immuneACCESS repertoire file appears here via TCRdb, limited to in-frame rearrangements. These files lack a portion of the clones; in checked studies, under half of the deficit traces to unresolved V genes, and the cause of the others is not known. This sample has almost 70,000 clones in its table, and 80% to 90% of those were observed once. The ten largest clones represent under 4.5% of the sample. Patients with autoimmune disease history or receiving systemic immunosuppression were excluded from the trial. Peripheral blood for TCR sequencing was collected from all dose cohorts at baseline, on cycle 4 day 1, and on cycle 7 day 1. The samples were drawn from a first-in-human, open-label, multicenter phase I dose-escalation trial of ivuxolimab. Adults with locally advanced or metastatic head and neck squamous cell, hepatocellular, melanoma or renal cell carcinoma were enrolled in the trial. Before TCR sequencing, CD4+ T cells and CD8+ T cells from peripheral blood were sorted into separate populations.

With respect to this clone: Its antigen has not been determined. Per-base quality was not reported, and no clone a single base away is much larger than it.

This sequence originates from an adult with an advanced solid tumor such as melanoma, head and neck, liver or kidney cancer. The sequencing here drew on CD4+ or CD8+ T cells sorted from blood, taken in a trial of the OX40 agonist ivuxolimab.

The nucleotide sequence reads as follows: TGTGCCTGGAGTGCGGGCGATTACTCTGGAAACACCATATATTTT. The encoded protein is CAWSAGDYSGNTIYF. Rearrangement joined TRBV30 to TRBJ1-3; the D gene is unclear. There are 15 amino acids in the CDR3, from cysteine to phenylalanine inclusive. Only CDR3 DNA is held: 45 bases, read in frame from base 1. Trimming costs V 1 base and J 0 bases, and their ends lie 10 bases apart. As encoded in the germline V gene (reference sequence), CDR1 is GTSNPN while CDR2 is SVGIG.